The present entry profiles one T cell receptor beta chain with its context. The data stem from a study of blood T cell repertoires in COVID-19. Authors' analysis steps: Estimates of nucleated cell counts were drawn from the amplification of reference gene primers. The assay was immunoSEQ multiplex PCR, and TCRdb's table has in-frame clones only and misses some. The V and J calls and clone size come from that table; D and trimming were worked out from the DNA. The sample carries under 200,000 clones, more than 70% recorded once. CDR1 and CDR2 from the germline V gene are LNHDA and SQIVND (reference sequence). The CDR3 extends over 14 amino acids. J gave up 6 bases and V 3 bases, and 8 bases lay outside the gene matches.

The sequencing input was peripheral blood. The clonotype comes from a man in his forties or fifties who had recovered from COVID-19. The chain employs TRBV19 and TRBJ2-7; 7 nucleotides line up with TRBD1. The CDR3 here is CASSMRQGVGEQYF. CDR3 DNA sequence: TGTGCCAGTAGTATGCGTCAGGGGGTCGGCGAGCAGTACTTC.